These T cell receptor beta chains were read from a single sample in a study of shared T cell receptors in the human thymus. The protocol was immunoSEQ multiplex PCR, while the TCRdb copy is restricted to in-frame clones and leaves out a portion. In the table there are approximately 68,000 clones, about 95% of which are singletons. Sequenced sample: thymocytes. These TCRs come from a human donor. The conserved cysteine and the conserved F or W are not part of the CDR3 here. Fields, in order: J gene, V gene, clone size, CDR3 protein. Clone size is given for some rows only: seen once, a few or many times, or a class if the clone is expanded.

J gene: TRBJ1-1
V gene: TRBV19
clone size: .
CDR3 protein: ASSANHEAF

J gene: TRBJ2-2
V gene: TRBV7-9
clone size: .
CDR3 protein: ASSLKTHPDRGNTGELF

J gene: TRBJ2-5
V gene: TRBV9
clone size: .
CDR3 protein: ASSLRTSGGAREETQY

J gene: TRBJ1-2
V gene: TRBV4-1
clone size: .
CDR3 protein: ASSQGQGNGYT

J gene: TRBJ1-5
V gene: TRBV19
clone size: few
CDR3 protein: ASSRGPYNQPQH

J gene: TRBJ1-1
V gene: TRBV9
clone size: .
CDR3 protein: ASSGQGAWLGRTEAF

J gene: TRBJ2-7
V gene: TRBV27
clone size: .
CDR3 protein: ASSLSNGYSYEQY

J gene: TRBJ2-3
V gene: TRBV5-1
clone size: .
CDR3 protein: ASSFRTGGTDTQY

J gene: TRBJ2-7
V gene: TRBV29-1
clone size: .
CDR3 protein: SVERLVDGWHEQY

J gene: TRBJ1-5
V gene: TRBV28
clone size: .
CDR3 protein: ASIKGTPSNQPQH

J gene: TRBJ2-7
V gene: TRBV28
clone size: .
CDR3 protein: ASSSPLGGRGNVHPYEQY

J gene: TRBJ1-3
V gene: TRBV4-3
clone size: few
CDR3 protein: ASSQMTTGDALISGNTIY

J gene: TRBJ2-2
V gene: TRBV15
clone size: once
CDR3 protein: ATSYTVSTGELF

J gene: TRBJ2-6
V gene: TRBV6-4
clone size: .
CDR3 protein: ASRGLGQWLSGANVLT

J gene: TRBJ2-1
V gene: TRBV15
clone size: .
CDR3 protein: ATSREGEQVRKSYNEQF

J gene: TRBJ1-2
V gene: TRBV28
clone size: .
CDR3 protein: ASSKRTGGQGYT

J gene: TRBJ2-7
V gene: TRBV2
clone size: once
CDR3 protein: ASVVTYEQY

J gene: TRBJ2-1
V gene: TRBV5-4
clone size: .
CDR3 protein: ASSLAGVHEQF

J gene: TRBJ2-5
V gene: TRBV19
clone size: once
CDR3 protein: ASSIARGYQETQY

J gene: TRBJ2-5
V gene: TRBV12-2
clone size: once
CDR3 protein: ASRLGGDTGETQY

J gene: TRBJ2-5
V gene: TRBV4-1
clone size: .
CDR3 protein: ASSLSPGFQETQY

J gene: TRBJ2-3
V gene: TRBV9
clone size: .
CDR3 protein: ASSMSTDTQY

J gene: TRBJ1-1
V gene: TRBV29-1
clone size: once
CDR3 protein: SVVLGQLNTEAF

J gene: TRBJ2-4
V gene: TRBV28
clone size: .
CDR3 protein: ASNPAGAPKFEGNIQY

J gene: TRBJ1-5
V gene: TRBV27
clone size: .
CDR3 protein: ASSFHYPGQFWDQPQH

J gene: TRBJ2-3
V gene: TRBV27
clone size: .
CDR3 protein: ASSLWRGGTDTQY

J gene: TRBJ2-6
V gene: TRBV7-9
clone size: .
CDR3 protein: ASSAKMTVSGANVLT

J gene: TRBJ1-5
V gene: TRBV6-5
clone size: .
CDR3 protein: ASSGVPTSNQPQH

J gene: TRBJ1-4
V gene: TRBV5-8
clone size: .
CDR3 protein: ASSWDRGKAATNEKLF

J gene: TRBJ2-6
V gene: TRBV7-3
clone size: .
CDR3 protein: ASSLFSLSAGANVLT

J gene: TRBJ2-1
V gene: TRBV14
clone size: .
CDR3 protein: ASSQGRSVGNEQF

J gene: TRBJ2-6
V gene: TRBV5-8
clone size: .
CDR3 protein: ASSLPGFSSGANVLT

J gene: TRBJ1-1
V gene: TRBV7-9
clone size: .
CDR3 protein: ASSADRGRAF

J gene: TRBJ2-1
V gene: TRBV5-6
clone size: .
CDR3 protein: ASSSRTGSDNEQF

J gene: TRBJ2-1
V gene: TRBV5-1
clone size: .
CDR3 protein: ASSSRTSGGTYNEQF

J gene: TRBJ2-3
V gene: TRBV7-2
clone size: .
CDR3 protein: ASSPHPRGESTDTQY

J gene: TRBJ2-2
V gene: TRBV7-2
clone size: .
CDR3 protein: ASSLEVSVPKNTGELF

J gene: TRBJ1-1
V gene: TRBV7-7
clone size: .
CDR3 protein: ASSLSTGSEAF

J gene: TRBJ1-5
V gene: TRBV27
clone size: .
CDR3 protein: ASSTGTGKGKAAIQPQH

J gene: TRBJ2-1
V gene: TRBV4-3
clone size: .
CDR3 protein: ASSRKRTGFHEQF

J gene: TRBJ1-5
V gene: TRBV6-1
clone size: .
CDR3 protein: ASSKGQPQH

J gene: TRBJ2-7
V gene: TRBV14
clone size: .
CDR3 protein: ASSQGRGGPNSLQYEQY

J gene: TRBJ2-3
V gene: TRBV6-5
clone size: .
CDR3 protein: ASSQLAGFTDTQY

J gene: TRBJ1-5
V gene: TRBV27
clone size: .
CDR3 protein: ASSLKSSYSNQPQH

J gene: TRBJ2-1
V gene: TRBV7-2
clone size: .
CDR3 protein: ASSLNLAGTSYNEQF

J gene: TRBJ1-5
V gene: TRBV25-1
clone size: .
CDR3 protein: ASSESMGDQPQH

J gene: TRBJ2-2
V gene: TRBV5-4
clone size: .
CDR3 protein: ASSLYTGELF

J gene: TRBJ2-1
V gene: TRBV29-1
clone size: few
CDR3 protein: SVIRRQGKYEQF

J gene: TRBJ1-2
V gene: TRBV5-4
clone size: .
CDR3 protein: ASSLELGGTFLNYGYT

J gene: TRBJ1-5
V gene: TRBV4-2
clone size: .
CDR3 protein: ASSQDRVGNQPQH

J gene: TRBJ2-1
V gene: TRBV27
clone size: .
CDR3 protein: ASSLSSRGLRGSLGCEQF

J gene: TRBJ2-7
V gene: TRBV6-1
clone size: once
CDR3 protein: ASSELGRIFAYEQY

J gene: TRBJ1-2
V gene: TRBV7-9
clone size: .
CDR3 protein: ASSLSRGRGYT